Listed below are T cell receptor beta chains from one sample, sequenced in a study of T cells in Graves' hyperthyroidism and ophthalmopathy. One entry per CDR3 protein, called by TCRdb with MiXCR from the multiplex PCR reads. The data show about 270,000 distinct CDR3 sequences, 24% seen once. Sequencing input: blood. Receptor source: a woman aged 40 to 50 with Graves' ophthalmopathy. Each CDR3 is given with its conserved first and last residue. A D gene is named only where the DNA matches it firmly. Expanded clones are given a class, and other clones once, few, many or no size at all.

d_gene: NA
j_gene: TRBJ2-5
abundance: many
v_gene: TRBV12-3/TRBV12-4
len: 12
CDR3aa: CATAGGSETQYF
CDR3nt: TGTGCCACGGCTGGGGGATCGGAGACCCAGTACTTC

d_gene: NA
j_gene: TRBJ2-2
abundance: many
v_gene: TRBV27
len: 14
CDR3aa: CASSYSGNTGELFF
CDR3nt: TGTGCCAGCAGTTACAGCGGGAACACCGGGGAGCTGTTTTTT

d_gene: NA
j_gene: TRBJ2-2
abundance: many
v_gene: TRBV3-1
len: 15
CDR3aa: CASSQVWTNTGELFF
CDR3nt: TGTGCCAGCAGCCAAGTTTGGACGAACACCGGGGAGCTGTTTTTT

d_gene: NA
j_gene: TRBJ2-5
abundance: NA
v_gene: TRBV19
len: 14
CDR3aa: CASSRRQAQETQYF
CDR3nt: TGTGCCAGTAGTCGACGACAGGCCCAAGAGACCCAGTACTTC

d_gene: TRBD1
j_gene: TRBJ1-2
abundance: once
v_gene: TRBV12-3/TRBV12-4
len: 12
CDR3aa: CASSRQGGGYTF
CDR3nt: TGTGCCAGCAGCCGTCAGGGGGGGGGCTACACCTTC

d_gene: NA
j_gene: TRBJ1-5
abundance: many
v_gene: TRBV18
len: 14
CDR3aa: CASSPRGGNQPQHF
CDR3nt: TGTGCCAGCTCACCACGGGGTGGCAATCAGCCCCAGCATTTT

d_gene: TRBD1
j_gene: TRBJ2-5
abundance: NA
v_gene: TRBV4-1
len: 15
CDR3aa: CASSLGQGAMKTQYF
CDR3nt: TGCGCCAGCAGCCTGGGACAGGGGGCGATGAAGACCCAGTACTTC

d_gene: TRBD2
j_gene: TRBJ2-5
abundance: NA
v_gene: TRBV6-1
len: 16
CDR3aa: CASKGGSGSLGETQYF
CDR3nt: TGTGCCAGCAAGGGAGGTAGCGGGAGTTTGGGAGAGACCCAGTACTTC

d_gene: NA
j_gene: TRBJ1-1
abundance: many
v_gene: TRBV7-9
len: 14
CDR3aa: CASSLYDTNTEAFF
CDR3nt: TGTGCCAGCAGCTTATATGACACCAACACTGAAGCTTTCTTT

d_gene: TRBD2
j_gene: TRBJ2-5
abundance: many
v_gene: TRBV28
len: 16
CDR3aa: CASSLVAGGRGETQYF
CDR3nt: TGTGCCAGCAGTTTAGTAGCGGGAGGGAGAGGAGAGACCCAGTACTTC

d_gene: TRBD1
j_gene: TRBJ1-1
abundance: many
v_gene: TRBV28
len: 14
CDR3aa: CASSLLGGGPEAFF
CDR3nt: TGTGCCAGCAGTTTATTAGGAGGGGGCCCTGAAGCTTTCTTT

d_gene: NA
j_gene: TRBJ2-2
abundance: many
v_gene: TRBV28
len: 14
CDR3aa: CASSLGGDTLKLFF
CDR3nt: TGTGCCAGCAGTCTCGGGGGTGATACTCTCAAGCTGTTTTTT

d_gene: NA
j_gene: TRBJ2-5
abundance: many
v_gene: TRBV29-1
len: 13
CDR3aa: CSVEVSGQETQYF
CDR3nt: TGCAGCGTTGAAGTCTCGGGGCAAGAGACCCAGTACTTC

d_gene: TRBD2
j_gene: TRBJ2-2
abundance: many
v_gene: TRBV6-1
len: 17
CDR3aa: CASRGSSGRANTGELFF
CDR3nt: TGTGCCAGCAGGGGGTCTAGCGGGAGGGCGAACACCGGGGAGCTGTTTTTT

d_gene: TRBD1
j_gene: TRBJ2-7
abundance: many
v_gene: TRBV24-1
len: 16
CDR3aa: CATSRLCEGASYEQYF
CDR3nt: TGTGCCACCAGTCGCCTGTGTGAGGGGGCATCCTACGAGCAGTACTTC

d_gene: TRBD1
j_gene: TRBJ1-5
abundance: many
v_gene: TRBV20-1
len: 16
CDR3aa: CSARDQGQGGNQPQHF
CDR3nt: TGCAGTGCTAGAGATCAAGGACAGGGGGGCAATCAGCCCCAGCATTTT

d_gene: NA
j_gene: TRBJ2-5
abundance: few
v_gene: TRBV29-1
len: 12
CDR3aa: CSGWATPETQYF
CDR3nt: TGCAGCGGTTGGGCGACTCCAGAGACCCAGTACTTC

d_gene: TRBD1
j_gene: TRBJ1-1
abundance: NA
v_gene: TRBV6-1
len: 15
CDR3aa: CASRTSGQGWVEAFF
CDR3nt: TGTGCCAGCAGAACATCGGGACAGGGGTGGGTTGAAGCTTTCTTT

d_gene: TRBD1
j_gene: TRBJ2-5
abundance: NA
v_gene: TRBV28
len: 14
CDR3aa: CASSPGTARETQYF
CDR3nt: TGTGCCAGCAGTCCGGGGACAGCCAGGGAGACCCAGTACTTC

d_gene: NA
j_gene: TRBJ2-7
abundance: NA
v_gene: TRBV24-1
len: 13
CDR3aa: CATSDSTAREQYF
CDR3nt: TGTGCCACCAGTGATTCGACTGCCCGCGAGCAGTACTTC

d_gene: TRBD2
j_gene: TRBJ2-5
abundance: NA
v_gene: TRBV6-5
len: 16
CDR3aa: CASSYSRTSGRITQYF
CDR3nt: TGTGCCAGCAGTTACTCTCGGACTAGCGGGAGGATTACCCAGTACTTC

d_gene: NA
j_gene: TRBJ1-5
abundance: NA
v_gene: TRBV6-1
len: 17
CDR3aa: CASSKHGAPAGNQPQHF
CDR3nt: TGTGCCAGCAGTAAGCATGGGGCTCCGGCTGGCAATCAGCCCCAGCATTTT

d_gene: NA
j_gene: TRBJ2-7
abundance: NA
v_gene: TRBV9
len: 15
CDR3aa: CANSPTPGVSYEQYF
CDR3nt: TGTGCCAACAGCCCGACTCCAGGGGTATCCTACGAGCAGTACTTC

d_gene: NA
j_gene: TRBJ1-5
abundance: NA
v_gene: TRBV5-6
len: 17
CDR3aa: CASSHNTQTGNNQPQHF
CDR3nt: TGTGCCAGCAGCCATAATACTCAGACAGGAAACAATCAGCCCCAGCATTTT

d_gene: NA
j_gene: TRBJ2-7
abundance: NA
v_gene: TRBV7-9
len: 13
CDR3aa: CASSLETVGEQYF
CDR3nt: TGTGCCAGCAGCTTAGAGACAGTTGGAGAGCAGTACTTC

d_gene: TRBD1
j_gene: TRBJ1-1
abundance: NA
v_gene: TRBV6-1
len: 14
CDR3aa: CASSGGDRVAEAFF
CDR3nt: TGTGCCAGCAGTGGGGGGGACAGGGTGGCTGAAGCTTTCTTT

d_gene: TRBD2
j_gene: TRBJ2-5
abundance: few
v_gene: TRBV3-1
len: 15
CDR3aa: CAGSHLAGAGETQYF
CDR3nt: TGTGCCGGCAGCCACCTAGCGGGAGCGGGGGAGACCCAGTACTTC

d_gene: NA
j_gene: TRBJ1-5
abundance: many
v_gene: TRBV19
len: 14
CDR3aa: CASSFSGSNQPQHF
CDR3nt: TGTGCCAGTAGTTTCTCAGGTAGCAATCAGCCCCAGCATTTT

d_gene: TRBD2
j_gene: TRBJ2-5
abundance: many
v_gene: TRBV11-2
len: 17
CDR3aa: CASSLDGLAGIQETQYF
CDR3nt: TGTGCCAGCAGCTTAGATGGGCTAGCGGGGATCCAAGAGACCCAGTACTTC

d_gene: TRBD2
j_gene: TRBJ2-7
abundance: many
v_gene: TRBV28
len: 14
CDR3aa: CASRRTSDSYEQYF
CDR3nt: TGTGCCAGCAGACGGACTAGCGACTCCTACGAGCAGTACTTC

d_gene: NA
j_gene: TRBJ2-1
abundance: few
v_gene: TRBV2
len: 14
CDR3aa: CASTLDRTYNEQFF
CDR3nt: TGTGCCAGCACACTAGACAGGACCTACAATGAGCAGTTCTTC

d_gene: NA
j_gene: TRBJ2-7
abundance: NA
v_gene: TRBV4-2
len: 14
CDR3aa: CASSLRDLPYEQYF
CDR3nt: TGTGCCAGCAGCCTCCGGGACCTCCCCTACGAGCAGTACTTC

d_gene: TRBD1
j_gene: TRBJ1-2
abundance: many
v_gene: TRBV5-1
len: 15
CDR3aa: CASSLAVTGDYGYTF
CDR3nt: TGCGCCAGCAGCTTGGCAGTGACAGGGGACTATGGCTACACCTTC

d_gene: NA
j_gene: TRBJ2-4
abundance: many
v_gene: TRBV29-1
len: 12
CDR3aa: CSGRGLGDIQYF
CDR3nt: TGCAGCGGGCGGGGGCTGGGGGACATTCAGTACTTC

d_gene: TRBD2
j_gene: TRBJ2-5
abundance: NA
v_gene: TRBV6-5
len: 15
CDR3aa: CASSYARGDSETQYF
CDR3nt: TGTGCCAGCAGTTACGCGCGGGGGGATTCGGAGACCCAGTACTTC

d_gene: TRBD1
j_gene: TRBJ1-2
abundance: many
v_gene: TRBV27
len: 14
CDR3aa: CASRRDRANYGYTF
CDR3nt: TGTGCCAGCAGGAGGGACAGAGCTAACTATGGCTACACCTTC

d_gene: TRBD2
j_gene: TRBJ2-7
abundance: NA
v_gene: TRBV12-3/TRBV12-4
len: 15
CDR3aa: CASSFSLAGYYEQYF
CDR3nt: TGTGCCAGCAGTTTTTCGCTAGCGGGGTACTACGAGCAGTACTTC

d_gene: NA
j_gene: TRBJ2-7
abundance: NA
v_gene: TRBV7-9
len: 14
CDR3aa: CASSRQGDTYEQYF
CDR3nt: TGTGCCAGCAGCCGACAAGGGGACACCTACGAGCAGTACTTC

d_gene: NA
j_gene: TRBJ2-7
abundance: many
v_gene: TRBV7-9
len: 13
CDR3aa: CASSFGESAEQYF
CDR3nt: TGTGCCAGCAGCTTTGGAGAGTCTGCCGAGCAGTACTTC

d_gene: NA
j_gene: TRBJ2-1
abundance: NA
v_gene: TRBV2
len: 12
CDR3aa: CASGSSYNEQFF
CDR3nt: TGTGCCAGCGGGAGCTCCTACAATGAGCAGTTCTTC

d_gene: TRBD1
j_gene: TRBJ2-7
abundance: NA
v_gene: TRBV30
len: 15
CDR3aa: CAWSNLGGGSYEQYF
CDR3nt: TGTGCCTGGAGTAATTTAGGGGGCGGCTCCTACGAGCAGTACTTC

d_gene: NA
j_gene: TRBJ1-5
abundance: many
v_gene: TRBV28
len: 12
CDR3aa: CASRKGVQPQHF
CDR3nt: TGTGCCAGCAGAAAAGGGGTTCAGCCCCAGCATTTT

d_gene: NA
j_gene: TRBJ2-6
abundance: many
v_gene: TRBV11-3
len: 17
CDR3aa: CASSLGGADSGANVLTF
CDR3nt: TGTGCCAGCAGCCTCGGGGGAGCGGATTCTGGGGCCAACGTCCTGACTTTC

d_gene: NA
j_gene: TRBJ1-6
abundance: many
v_gene: TRBV27
len: 15
CDR3aa: CASSPLGLPNSPLHF
CDR3nt: TGTGCCAGCAGCCCCTTGGGACTGCCAAATTCACCCCTCCACTTT

d_gene: NA
j_gene: TRBJ1-1
abundance: many
v_gene: TRBV19
len: 14
CDR3aa: CASSIKTGPTEAFF
CDR3nt: TGTGCCAGTAGTATAAAAACGGGACCCACTGAAGCTTTCTTT

d_gene: NA
j_gene: TRBJ1-5
abundance: many
v_gene: TRBV19
len: 16
CDR3aa: CASSPQSGGGNQPQHF
CDR3nt: TGTGCCAGTAGCCCACAATCGGGGGGAGGCAATCAGCCCCAGCATTTT

d_gene: NA
j_gene: TRBJ2-7
abundance: many
v_gene: TRBV4-1
len: 19
CDR3aa: CASSQKEGWKGRGSYEQYF
CDR3nt: TGCGCCAGCAGCCAAAAGGAGGGCTGGAAGGGAAGGGGCTCCTACGAGCAGTACTTC

d_gene: TRBD2
j_gene: TRBJ2-7
abundance: many
v_gene: TRBV4-1
len: 15
CDR3aa: CASSQVASGSYEQYF
CDR3nt: TGCGCCAGCAGCCAAGTGGCTAGCGGGAGCTACGAGCAGTACTTC

d_gene: NA
j_gene: TRBJ1-1
abundance: many
v_gene: TRBV6-6
len: 14
CDR3aa: CASGHPGMNTEAFF
CDR3nt: TGTGCCAGCGGCCACCCGGGGATGAACACTGAAGCTTTCTTT

d_gene: TRBD1
j_gene: TRBJ2-2
abundance: many
v_gene: TRBV24-1
len: 17
CDR3aa: CATSDSSGTGITGELFF
CDR3nt: TGTGCCACCAGTGATTCTTCCGGGACAGGGATCACCGGGGAGCTGTTTTTT

d_gene: NA
j_gene: TRBJ2-6
abundance: few
v_gene: TRBV5-1
len: 16
CDR3aa: CASSLVTLSGANVLTF
CDR3nt: TGCGCCAGCAGCTTGGTTACTCTCTCTGGGGCCAACGTCCTGACTTTC

d_gene: TRBD1
j_gene: TRBJ1-2
abundance: many
v_gene: TRBV7-9
len: 14
CDR3aa: CASSSGTGAYGYTF
CDR3nt: TGTGCCAGCAGCTCCGGGACAGGGGCCTATGGCTACACCTTC

d_gene: NA
j_gene: TRBJ2-7
abundance: NA
v_gene: TRBV7-9
len: 12
CDR3aa: CASSVNFYEQYF
CDR3nt: TGTGCCAGCAGCGTAAACTTCTACGAGCAGTACTTC

d_gene: NA
j_gene: TRBJ2-5
abundance: few
v_gene: TRBV6-5
len: 13
CDR3aa: CASSYVGGETQYF
CDR3nt: TGTGCCAGCAGTTACGTGGGTGGAGAGACCCAGTACTTC

d_gene: NA
j_gene: TRBJ2-7
abundance: many
v_gene: TRBV20-1
len: 17
CDR3aa: CSASSLEWAGGPHEQYF
CDR3nt: TGCAGTGCTAGCAGCTTAGAATGGGCAGGTGGTCCCCACGAGCAGTACTTC

d_gene: NA
j_gene: TRBJ2-7
abundance: many
v_gene: TRBV5-1
len: 14
CDR3aa: CASSLGVAAYEQYF
CDR3nt: TGCGCCAGCAGCTTGGGAGTAGCCGCCTACGAGCAGTACTTC

d_gene: TRBD1
j_gene: TRBJ2-7
abundance: many
v_gene: TRBV29-1
len: 14
CDR3aa: CSVILTGGGNEQYF
CDR3nt: TGCAGCGTAATATTGACAGGGGGCGGGAATGAGCAGTACTTC

d_gene: NA
j_gene: TRBJ1-1
abundance: many
v_gene: TRBV4-1
len: 13
CDR3aa: CASSQRSDTDGFF
CDR3nt: TGCGCCAGCAGCCAACGTTCGGACACCGATGGTTTCTTT

d_gene: TRBD1
j_gene: TRBJ2-5
abundance: many
v_gene: TRBV7-2
len: 15
CDR3aa: CASSPTGADLETQYF
CDR3nt: TGTGCCAGCTCGCCGACAGGGGCCGACCTGGAGACCCAGTACTTC